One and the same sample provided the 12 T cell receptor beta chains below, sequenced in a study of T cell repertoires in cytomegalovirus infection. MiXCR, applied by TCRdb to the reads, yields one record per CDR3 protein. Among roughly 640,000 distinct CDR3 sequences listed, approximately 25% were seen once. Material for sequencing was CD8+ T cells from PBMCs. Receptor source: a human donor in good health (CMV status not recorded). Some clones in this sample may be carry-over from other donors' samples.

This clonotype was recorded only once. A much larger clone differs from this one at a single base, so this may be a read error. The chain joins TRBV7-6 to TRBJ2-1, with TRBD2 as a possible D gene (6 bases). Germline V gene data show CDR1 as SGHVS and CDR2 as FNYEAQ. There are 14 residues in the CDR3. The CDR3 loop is CVSSFGTLYNEQFF. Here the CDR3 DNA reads TGTGTCAGCAGCTTTGGGACTCTCTACAATGAGCAGTTCTTC.

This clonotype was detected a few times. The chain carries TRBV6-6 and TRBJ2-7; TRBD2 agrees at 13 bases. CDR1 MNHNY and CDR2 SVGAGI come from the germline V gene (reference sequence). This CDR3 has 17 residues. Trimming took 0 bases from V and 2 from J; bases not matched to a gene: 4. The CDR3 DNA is TGTGCCAGCAGTTACTCCGGGACTAGCGGGGAGGCCTACGAGCAGTACTTC. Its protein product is CASSYSGTSGEAYEQYF.

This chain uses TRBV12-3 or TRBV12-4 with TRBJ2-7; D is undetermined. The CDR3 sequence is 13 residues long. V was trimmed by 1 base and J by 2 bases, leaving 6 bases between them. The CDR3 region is CASSLGAPYEQYF. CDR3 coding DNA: TGTGCCAGCAGTTTAGGGGCACCCTACGAGCAGTACTTC.

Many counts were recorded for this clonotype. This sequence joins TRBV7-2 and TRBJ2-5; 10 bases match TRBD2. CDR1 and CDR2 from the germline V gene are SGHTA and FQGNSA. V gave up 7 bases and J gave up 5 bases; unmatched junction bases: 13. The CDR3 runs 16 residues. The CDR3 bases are TGTGCCAGCACCTCGGGATTGAGCGGGGGGGCGGAGACCCAGTACTTC. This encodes CASTSGLSGGAETQYF.

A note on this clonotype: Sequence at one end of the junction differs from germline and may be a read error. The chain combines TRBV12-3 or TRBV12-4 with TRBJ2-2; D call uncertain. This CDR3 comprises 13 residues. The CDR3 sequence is CVSSREYLGELFF. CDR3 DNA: TGTGTCAGCAGCAGAGAGTATCTCGGGGAGCTGTTTTTT.

The CDR3 sequence is CASSVLTGTVRSRDTQYF. CDR3 DNA: TGTGCCAGCAGCGTCCTTACAGGGACAGTACGGTCGAGAGATACGCAGTATTTT. This chain links TRBV7-3 with TRBJ2-3; 7 nucleotides align to TRBD1. Looked up from germline, CDR1 is SGHTA and CDR2 is FQGTGA. The V segment lost 5 bases and the J segment 5 bases; nucleotides outside the gene matches: 19. This CDR3 has 18 residues.

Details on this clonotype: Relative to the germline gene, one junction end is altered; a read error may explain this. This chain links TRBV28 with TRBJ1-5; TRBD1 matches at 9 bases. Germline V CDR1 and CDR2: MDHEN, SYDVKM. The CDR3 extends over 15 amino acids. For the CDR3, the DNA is TGTGCCAACAGTTGGGACAGGGTTAGCAATCAGCCCCAGCATTTT. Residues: CANSWDRVSNQPQHF. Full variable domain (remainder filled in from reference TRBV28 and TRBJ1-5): DVKVTQSSRYLVKRTGEKVFLECVQDMDHENMFWYRQDPGLGLRLIYFSYDVKMKEKGDIPEGYSVSREKKERFSLILESASTNQTSMYLCANSWDRVSNQPQHFGDGTRLSIL.

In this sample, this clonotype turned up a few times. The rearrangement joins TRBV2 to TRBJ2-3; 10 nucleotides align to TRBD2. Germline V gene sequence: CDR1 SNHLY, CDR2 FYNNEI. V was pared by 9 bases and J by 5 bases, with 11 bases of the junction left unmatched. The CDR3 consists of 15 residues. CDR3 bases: TGTGCCAGGCTTTCCGGGACTAGCGACGAAGATACGCAGTATTTT. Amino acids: CARLSGTSDEDTQYF.

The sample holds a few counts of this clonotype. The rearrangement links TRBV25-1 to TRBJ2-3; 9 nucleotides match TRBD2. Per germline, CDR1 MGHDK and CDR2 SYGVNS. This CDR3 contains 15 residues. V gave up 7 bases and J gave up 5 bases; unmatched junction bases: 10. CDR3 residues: CASKIGAGGRDTQYF. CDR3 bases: TGTGCCAGCAAGATCGGAGCGGGGGGCCGAGATACGCAGTATTTT.

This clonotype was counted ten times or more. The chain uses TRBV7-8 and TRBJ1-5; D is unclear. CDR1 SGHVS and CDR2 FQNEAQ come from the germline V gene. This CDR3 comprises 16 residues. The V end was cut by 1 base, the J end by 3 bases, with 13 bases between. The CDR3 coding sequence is TGTGCCAGCAGCTTAGACGGACTGCGGGTCAATCAGCCCCAGCATTTT. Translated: CASSLDGLRVNQPQHF.

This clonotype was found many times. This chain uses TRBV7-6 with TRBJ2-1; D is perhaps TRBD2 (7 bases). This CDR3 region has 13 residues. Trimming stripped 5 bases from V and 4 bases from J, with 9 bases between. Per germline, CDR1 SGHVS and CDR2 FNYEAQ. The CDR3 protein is CASSRGAYNEQFF. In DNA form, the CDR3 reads TGTGCCAGCAGCCGGGGGGCATACAATGAGCAGTTCTTC.

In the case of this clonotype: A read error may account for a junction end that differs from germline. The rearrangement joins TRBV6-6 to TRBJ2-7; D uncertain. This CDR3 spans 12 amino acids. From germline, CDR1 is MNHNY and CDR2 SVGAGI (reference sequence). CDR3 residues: CTSSPLPWEQYF. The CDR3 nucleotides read TGTACCAGCAGTCCACTACCTTGGGAGCAGTACTTC.